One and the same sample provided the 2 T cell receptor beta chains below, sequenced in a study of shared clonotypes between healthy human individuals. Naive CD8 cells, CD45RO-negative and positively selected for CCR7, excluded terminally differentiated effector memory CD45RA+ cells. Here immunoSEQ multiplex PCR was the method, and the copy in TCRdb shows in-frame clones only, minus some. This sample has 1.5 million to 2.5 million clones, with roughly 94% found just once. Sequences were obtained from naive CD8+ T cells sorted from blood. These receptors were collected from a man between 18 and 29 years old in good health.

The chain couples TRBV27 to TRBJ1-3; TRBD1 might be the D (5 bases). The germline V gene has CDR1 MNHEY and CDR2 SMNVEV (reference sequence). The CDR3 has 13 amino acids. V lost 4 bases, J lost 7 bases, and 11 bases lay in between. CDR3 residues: CASSSHRGNTIYF. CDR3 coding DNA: TGTGCCAGCAGTTCTCATAGGGGCAACACCATATATTTT.

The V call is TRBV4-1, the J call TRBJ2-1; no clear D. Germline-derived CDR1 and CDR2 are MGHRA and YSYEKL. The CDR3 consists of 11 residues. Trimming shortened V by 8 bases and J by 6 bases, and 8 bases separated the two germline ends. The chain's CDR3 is CASWSLNEQFF. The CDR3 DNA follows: TGCGCCAGCTGGAGTCTCAATGAGCAGTTCTTC.